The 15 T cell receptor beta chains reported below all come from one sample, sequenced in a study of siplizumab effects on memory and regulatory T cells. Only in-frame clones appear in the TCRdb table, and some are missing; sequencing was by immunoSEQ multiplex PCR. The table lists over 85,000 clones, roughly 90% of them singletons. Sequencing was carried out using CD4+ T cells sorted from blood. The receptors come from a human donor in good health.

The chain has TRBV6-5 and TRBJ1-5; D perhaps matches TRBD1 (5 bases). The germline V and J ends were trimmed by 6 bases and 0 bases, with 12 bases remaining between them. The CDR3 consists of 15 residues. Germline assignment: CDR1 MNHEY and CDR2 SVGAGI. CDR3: CASSLDSNSNQPQHF. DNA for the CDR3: TGTGCCAGCAGCCTCGACAGTAATAGCAATCAGCCCCAGCATTTT.

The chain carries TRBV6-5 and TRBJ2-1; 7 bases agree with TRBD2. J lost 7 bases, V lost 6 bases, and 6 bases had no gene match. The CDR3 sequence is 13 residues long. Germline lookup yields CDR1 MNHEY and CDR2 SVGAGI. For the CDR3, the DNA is TGTGCCAGCAGGCGGGAGTGGGAAAATGAGCAGTTCTTC. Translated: CASRREWENEQFF.

The chain's CDR3 is CASSLEGTGKAFF. The CDR3 nucleotides read TGCGCCAGCAGCTTGGAGGGGACAGGGAAAGCTTTCTTT. V gene TRBV5-1 combines with J gene TRBJ1-1; TRBD1 matches 9 bases. The CDR3 runs to 13 residues. From germline, CDR1 is SGHRS and CDR2 YFSETQ. The V segment lost 0 bases and the J segment 9 bases; nucleotides outside the gene matches: 3.

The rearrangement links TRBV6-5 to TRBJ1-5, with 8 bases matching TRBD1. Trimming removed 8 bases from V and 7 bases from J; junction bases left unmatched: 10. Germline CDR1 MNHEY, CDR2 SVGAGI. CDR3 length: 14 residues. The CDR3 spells CASQSQGAGQPQHF. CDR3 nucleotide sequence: TGTGCCAGCCAATCCCAGGGGGCAGGACAGCCCCAGCATTTT.

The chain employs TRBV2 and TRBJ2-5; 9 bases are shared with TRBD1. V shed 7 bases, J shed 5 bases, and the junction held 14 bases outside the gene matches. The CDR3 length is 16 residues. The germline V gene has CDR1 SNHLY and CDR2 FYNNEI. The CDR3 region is CASNPQPQGAGETQYF. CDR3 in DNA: TGTGCCAGCAATCCCCAACCACAGGGGGCTGGGGAGACCCAGTACTTC. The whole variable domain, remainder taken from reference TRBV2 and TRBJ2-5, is EPEVTQTPSHQVTQMGQEVILRCVPISNHLYFYWYRQILGQKVEFLVSFYNNEISEKSEIFDDQFSVERPDGSNFTLKIRSTKLEDSAMYFCASNPQPQGAGETQYFGPGTRLLVL.

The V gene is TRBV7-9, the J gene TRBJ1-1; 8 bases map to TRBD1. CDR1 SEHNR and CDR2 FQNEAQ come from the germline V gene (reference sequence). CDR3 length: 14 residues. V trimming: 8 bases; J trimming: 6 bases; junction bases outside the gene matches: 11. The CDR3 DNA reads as TGTGCCAGCCTTAGCCAGGGGGCGGCACCTGAAGCTTTCTTT. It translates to CASLSQGAAPEAFF.

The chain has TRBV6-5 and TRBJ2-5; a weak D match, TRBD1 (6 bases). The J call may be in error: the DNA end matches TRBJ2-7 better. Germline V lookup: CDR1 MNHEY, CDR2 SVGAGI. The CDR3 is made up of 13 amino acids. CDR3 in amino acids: CASSRTADYEQYF. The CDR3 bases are TGTGCCAGCAGTCGGACAGCCGACTACGAGCAGTACTTC.

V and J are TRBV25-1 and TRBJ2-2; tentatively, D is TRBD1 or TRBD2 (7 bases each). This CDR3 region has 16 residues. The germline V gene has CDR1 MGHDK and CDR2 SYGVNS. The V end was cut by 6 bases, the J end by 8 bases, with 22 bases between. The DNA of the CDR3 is TGTGCCAGCAGGAACCCAGGGGAGGGGGCAGTTGGGGAGCTGTTTTTT. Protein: CASRNPGEGAVGELFF. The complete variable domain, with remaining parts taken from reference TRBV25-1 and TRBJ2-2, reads EADIYQTPRYLVIGTGKKITLECSQTMGHDKMYWYQQDPGMELHLIHYSYGVNSTEKGDLSSESTVSRIRTEHFPLTLESARPSHTSQYLCASRNPGEGAVGELFFGEGSRLTVL.

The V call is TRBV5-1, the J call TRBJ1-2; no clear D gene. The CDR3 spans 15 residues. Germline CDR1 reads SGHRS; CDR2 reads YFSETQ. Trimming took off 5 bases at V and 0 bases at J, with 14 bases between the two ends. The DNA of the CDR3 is TGCGCCAGCAGTGATAACGAGGGATCTAACTATGGCTACACCTTC. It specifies CASSDNEGSNYGYTF.

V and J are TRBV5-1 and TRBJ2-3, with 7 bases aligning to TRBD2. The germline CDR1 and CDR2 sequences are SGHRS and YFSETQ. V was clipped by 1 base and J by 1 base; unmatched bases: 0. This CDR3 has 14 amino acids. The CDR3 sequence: CASSLTSGTDTQYF. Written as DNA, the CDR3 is TGCGCCAGCAGCTTGACTAGCGGCACAGATACGCAGTATTTT. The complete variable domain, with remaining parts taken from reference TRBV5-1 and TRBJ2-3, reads KAGVTQTPRYLIKTRGQQVTLSCSPISGHRSVSWYQQTPGQGLQFLFEYFSETQRNKGNFPGRFSGRQFSNSRSEMNVSTLELGDSALYLCASSLTSGTDTQYFGPGTRLTVL.

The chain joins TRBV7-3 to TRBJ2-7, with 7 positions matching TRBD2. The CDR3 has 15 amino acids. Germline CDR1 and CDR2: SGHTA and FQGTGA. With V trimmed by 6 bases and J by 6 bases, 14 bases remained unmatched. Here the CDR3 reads CASSPEGGMGSEQYF. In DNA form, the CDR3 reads TGTGCCAGCAGTCCCGAGGGAGGGATGGGCAGCGAGCAGTACTTC.

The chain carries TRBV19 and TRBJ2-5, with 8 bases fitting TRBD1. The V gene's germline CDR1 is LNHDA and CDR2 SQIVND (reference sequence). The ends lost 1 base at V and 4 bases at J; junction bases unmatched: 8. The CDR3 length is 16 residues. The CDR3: CASSIAGQGIGETQYF. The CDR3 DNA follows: TGTGCCAGTAGTATAGCCGGACAGGGAATCGGAGAGACCCAGTACTTC.

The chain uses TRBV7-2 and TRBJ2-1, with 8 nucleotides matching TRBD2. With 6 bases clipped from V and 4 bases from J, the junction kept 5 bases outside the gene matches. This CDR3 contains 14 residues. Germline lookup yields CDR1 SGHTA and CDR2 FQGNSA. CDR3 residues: CASRDRGGYNEQFF. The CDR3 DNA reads TGTGCCAGCAGGGATCGGGGGGGGTACAATGAGCAGTTCTTC.

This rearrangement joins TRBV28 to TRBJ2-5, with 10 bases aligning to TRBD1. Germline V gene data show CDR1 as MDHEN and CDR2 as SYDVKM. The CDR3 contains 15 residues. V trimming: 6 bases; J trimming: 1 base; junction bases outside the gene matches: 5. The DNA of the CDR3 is TGTGCCAGCAGGTCGGGACAGGGGATCCAAGAGACCCAGTACTTC. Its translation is CASRSGQGIQETQYF.

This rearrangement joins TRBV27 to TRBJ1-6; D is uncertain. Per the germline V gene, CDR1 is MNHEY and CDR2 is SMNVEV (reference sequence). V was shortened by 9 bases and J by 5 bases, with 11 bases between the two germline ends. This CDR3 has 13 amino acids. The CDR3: CASGNFHNSPLHF. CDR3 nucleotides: TGTGCCAGTGGGAATTTCCATAATTCACCCCTCCACTTT.